This T cell receptor beta chain is from a study of PD-1 blockade in classical Hodgkin lymphoma. Assay: immunoSEQ multiplex PCR; the TCRdb copy retains only in-frame clones and omits some. Of around 16,000 clones in the sample, roughly 79% were seen once. The study, taken as a whole, reports: Newly diagnosed patients were reported to exhibit reduced baseline TCR diversity relative to healthy donors.

Regarding time point: cycle 4 day 1 (C4D1), after five to seven weeks of nivolumab. Every patient experienced relapse after autologous stem cell transplantation, and brentuximab vedotin exposure varied. Researchers used magnetic negative selection to pull out pure CD4+ T cells from thawed PBMCs. The CDR3 consists of 14 residues. The germline V gene encodes CDR1 SEHNR and CDR2 FQNEAQ (reference sequence). V dropped 6 bases and J dropped 5 bases, with 13 bases sitting between them. A note on this clone: The target antigen is unknown.

The specimen was CD4+ T cells from blood, collected before the fourth cycle of nivolumab. This TCR was sampled from a human donor with classical Hodgkin lymphoma. V is TRBV7-9 and J is TRBJ2-2; TRBD2 might be the D (6 bases). The CDR3 here is CASRVTAGTGELFF. DNA for the CDR3: TGTGCCAGCAGGGTTACCGCGGGAACCGGGGAGCTGTTTTTT.